These 8 T cell receptor beta chains were all obtained from the same sample, sequenced in a study of control samples from healthy donors and cancer patients. Assay used: immunoSEQ multiplex PCR; TCRdb lists only in-frame clones, some missing. The sample has approximately 150,000 clones; 91% are singletons. The sequencing input was blood. These receptors were taken from a man aged 18 to 29 in good health.

This chain joins TRBV11-2 and TRBJ2-1, with TRBD2 identical over 11 bases. In germline, CDR1 is SGHAT, CDR2 FQNNGV. The V and J ends lost 5 bases and 8 bases, in that order; junction bases with no gene match: 11. This CDR3 is built from 16 residues. DNA of the CDR3: TGTGCCAGCAGCGTAACTGCTAGCGGGGGGATGGATGAGCAGTTCTTC. It specifies CASSVTASGGMDEQFF.

The rearrangement links TRBV19 to TRBJ1-1, with 9 bases aligning to TRBD1. The V and J ends lost 7 bases and 6 bases, in that order; junction bases with no gene match: 12. Germline V gene data show CDR1 as LNHDA and CDR2 as SQIVND (reference sequence). CDR3 size: 15 residues. CDR3 in DNA: TGTGCCAGTACCCAGTGGGGACAGGGAGTGTCTGAAGCTTTCTTT. This codes for CASTQWGQGVSEAFF.

The chain employs TRBV7-2 and TRBJ2-2, with D perhaps TRBD1 (6 bases). Germline lookup yields CDR1 SGHTA and CDR2 FQGNSA. This CDR3 comprises 12 residues. The V end lost 3 bases, the J end lost 7 bases, and 6 bases lay between the germline ends. The CDR3 DNA reads as TGTGCCAGCAGCTTCAGGGGCGGGGAGCTGTTTTTT. Translated: CASSFRGGELFF. Based on the CDR3 plus reference TRBV7-2 and TRBJ2-2, the full variable domain is GAGVSQSPSNKVTEKGKDVELRCDPISGHTALYWYRQSLGQGLEFLIYFQGNSAPDKSGLPSDRFSAERTGGSVSTLTIQRTQQEDSAVYLCASSFRGGELFFGEGSRLTVL.

Only a few counts were recorded for this clone. The V and J genes are TRBV7-2 and TRBJ2-2; the match to TRBD2 covers 7 bases. V lost 1 base, J lost 0 bases, and 11 bases stayed unmatched. In germline, CDR1 is SGHTA, CDR2 FQGNSA. This CDR3 is built from 19 residues. CDR3 sequence reads: CASSLEGSGLRTNTGELFF. The CDR3 DNA reads TGTGCCAGCAGCTTAGAAGGTAGCGGGCTCCGCACGAACACCGGGGAGCTGTTTTTT.

CDR3 sequence (DNA): TGTGCCAGCAGCTTAGTGGGGGGATTAAACTCCTACGAGCAGTACTTC. This gives the protein CASSLVGGLNSYEQYF. The rearrangement uses TRBV7-9 and TRBJ2-7; a possible D gene is TRBD2 (6 bases). The germline CDR1 and CDR2 sequences are SEHNR and FQNEAQ (reference sequence). V was trimmed by 1 base and J by 0 bases, leaving 13 bases between them. The CDR3 loop spans 16 amino acids.

The chain carries TRBV4-1 and TRBJ1-4; unclear D gene. There are 15 residues in the CDR3. The V gene's germline CDR1 is MGHRA and CDR2 YSYEKL. The V end was cut by 4 bases, the J end by 0 bases, with 9 bases between. The CDR3 here is CASSRSLATNEKLFF. CDR3 sequence (DNA): TGCGCCAGCAGCCGATCACTTGCAACTAATGAAAAACTGTTTTTT.

The V call is TRBV7-8, the J call TRBJ1-5; maybe TRBD1 (5 bases). CDR3 length: 20 residues. V was clipped by 5 bases and J by 0 bases, with 26 bases between them. The germline CDR1 and CDR2 sequences are SGHVS and FQNEAQ. In DNA form, the CDR3 reads TGTGCCAGCAGCCCTAGACAGAGAAAAAGAGAGGGAAATAGCAATCAGCCCCAGCATTTT. The encoded protein is CASSPRQRKREGNSNQPQHF.

The J gene is TRBJ1-2, the V gene TRBV21-1. TRBV21-1 is designated a pseudogene. The CDR3 sequence is 16 residues long. The CDR3 DNA sequence: TGTGCCAGCAGCCCTCGGAACGGCCCCGTCGCAAGAGGCTACACCTTC. It encodes CASSPRNGPVARGYTF.